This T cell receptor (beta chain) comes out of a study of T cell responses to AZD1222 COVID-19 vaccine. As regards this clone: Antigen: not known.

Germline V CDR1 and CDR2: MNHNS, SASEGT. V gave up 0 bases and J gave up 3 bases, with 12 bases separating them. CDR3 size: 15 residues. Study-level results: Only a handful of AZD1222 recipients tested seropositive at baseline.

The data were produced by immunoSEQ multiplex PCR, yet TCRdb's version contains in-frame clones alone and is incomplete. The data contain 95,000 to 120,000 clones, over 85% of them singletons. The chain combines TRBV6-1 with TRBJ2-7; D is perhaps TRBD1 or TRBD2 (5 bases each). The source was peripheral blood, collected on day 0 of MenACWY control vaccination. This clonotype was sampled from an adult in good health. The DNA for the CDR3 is TGTGCCAGCAGTGAAGCAATGGGGGATGGCTACGAGCAGTACTTC. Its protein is CASSEAMGDGYEQYF.